The rows below give T cell receptor beta chains drawn from one sample of a study of T cells in localized non-small cell lung cancer. The protocol was immunoSEQ multiplex PCR, while the TCRdb copy is restricted to in-frame clones and leaves out a portion. In the table there are about 70,000 clones, 80% to 90% of which are singletons. Material: peripheral blood, obtained before any cancer treatment. All receptors derive from a male donor at least 60 years old with stage III squamous cell lung carcinoma. Both conserved end residues are part of each CDR3. Fields, in order: V gene, D gene, J gene, clone size, CDR3 DNA, CDR3 protein. The D gene is left open where the match is weak. Rows may omit the clone size; those that give it use once, few, many or a size class.

>TRBV5-1|-|TRBJ1-2|-
TGCGCCAGCAGCTTGGCAGGGCCGGGAGGCTACACCTTC
CASSLAGPGGYTF
>TRBV28|-|TRBJ2-1|few
TGTGCCAGCAGCGGGAGCGGGCTAGGTTCCTACAATGAGCAGTTCTTC
CASSGSGLGSYNEQFF
>TRBV7-2|-|TRBJ1-1|-
TGTGCCAGCAGCCTTTCGGGGGCGGGAAACACTGAAGCTTTCTTT
CASSLSGAGNTEAFF
>TRBV6-1|-|TRBJ1-3|-
TGTGCCGGCTGGGGGGGAAACACCATATATTTT
CAGWGGNTIYF
>TRBV2|TRBD2|TRBJ2-7|-
TGTGCCAGCAGCCGACTAGCGTATTACGAGCAGTACTTC
CASSRLAYYEQYF
>TRBV5-6|-|TRBJ1-1|-
TGTGCCAGCAGCTTGAGCGCCGGCGGGCCCCGGAACACTGAAGCTTTCTTT
CASSLSAGGPRNTEAFF
>TRBV5-6|-|TRBJ1-1|-
TGTGCCAGCAGCTTGGGCCATATGAACACTGAAGCTTTCTTT
CASSLGHMNTEAFF
>TRBV5-1|-|TRBJ1-3|-
TGCGCCAGCAGCTTGGGCGGAGGGACTGGAAACACCATATATTTT
CASSLGGGTGNTIYF
>TRBV19|-|TRBJ1-2|-
TGTGCCAGTAGGAGGACAGAGGGCTACACCTTC
CASRRTEGYTF
>TRBV9|-|TRBJ1-2|few
TGTGCCAGCAGCGTCTACGGAGGACCTAACTATGGCTACACCTTC
CASSVYGGPNYGYTF
>TRBV28|-|TRBJ2-5|-
TGTGCCAGCAGTTTTAAGCGGCTCCAAGAGACCCAGTACTTC
CASSFKRLQETQYF
>TRBV19|-|TRBJ1-1|medium-sized
TGTGCCAGTAGTGCTTTCGACAGGTCGAACACTGAAGCTTTCTTT
CASSAFDRSNTEAFF
>TRBV5-1|TRBD1|TRBJ2-1|-
TGCGCCAGCAGCACGCAGACAGGGAGCAATGAGCAGTTCTTC
CASSTQTGSNEQFF
>TRBV4-3|-|TRBJ2-4|-
TGCGCCAGCAGCCAAGGGCGGGACCGAAAAAACATTCAGTACTTC
CASSQGRDRKNIQYF
>TRBV5-5|TRBD1|TRBJ1-2|few
TGTGCCAGCACCGGGACAGGGTCCTATGGCTACACCTTC
CASTGTGSYGYTF
>TRBV2|-|TRBJ1-3|-
TGTGCCAGCAGTGAGTGGGTCAGCTCTGGAAACACCATATATTTT
CASSEWVSSGNTIYF
>TRBV6-5|TRBD1|TRBJ1-5|-
TGTGCCAGCAGCCGACAGGGGGGAGCGAATCAGCCCCAGCATTTT
CASSRQGGANQPQHF
>TRBV7-6|-|TRBJ2-3|-
TGTGCCAGCAGCTTAGCTTCTAGCACAGATACGCAGTATTTT
CASSLASSTDTQYF
>TRBV6-1|-|TRBJ1-2|-
TGTGCCAGCAGTGAAAGCGGGAACGGCTACACCTTC
CASSESGNGYTF
>TRBV4-1|-|TRBJ2-3|-
TGCGCCAGCAGCCAAGATGTGACGTCAGATACGCAGTATTTT
CASSQDVTSDTQYF
>TRBV29-1|-|TRBJ1-1|-
TGCAGCGCTTGGGCAGGGCTGAACACTGAAGCTTTCTTT
CSAWAGLNTEAFF
>TRBV19|TRBD1|TRBJ2-2|-
TGTGCCAGTAGTACCGGGACAGGGGATCTCACCGGGGAGCTGTTTTTT
CASSTGTGDLTGELFF
>TRBV28|-|TRBJ1-4|-
TGTGCCAGCAGTTTAGGGGGTCAAAGACATCTGGGTGAAAAACTGTTTTTT
CASSLGGQRHLGEKLFF
>TRBV6-6|-|TRBJ1-2|few
TGTGCCAGCAGCATACAACGGGGCTACACCTTC
CASSIQRGYTF
>TRBV9|-|TRBJ1-2|-
TGTGCCAGCAGCGTAGGCGGGGACTATGGCTACACCTTC
CASSVGGDYGYTF
>TRBV5-4|-|TRBJ2-5|-
TGTGCCAGCAGCTCACAGGGAGAGGGGACCCAGTACTTC
CASSSQGEGTQYF
>TRBV27|-|TRBJ1-1|-
TGTGCCAGCAGCTTACAGGGTGGTAGGACTGAAGCTTTCTTT
CASSLQGGRTEAFF
>TRBV6-6|-|TRBJ2-5|-
TGTGCCAGCAGTTACATACAAGAGACCCAGTACTTC
CASSYIQETQYF
>TRBV7-8|-|TRBJ1-2|-
TGTGCCACCGCCACTGGGCAGTGGGGTTATGGCTACACCTTC
CATATGQWGYGYTF
>TRBV11-2|-|TRBJ2-5|-
TGTGCCAGCAGCTTAGATCCGAGGGTTAGGTCCCAGTACTTC
CASSLDPRVRSQYF
>TRBV4-1|-|TRBJ1-6|-
TGCGCCAGCAGCCCAGCGAGGAGGACGGCGATTTATAATTCACCCCTCCACTTT
CASSPARRTAIYNSPLHF
>TRBV10-3|TRBD1|TRBJ1-4|many
TGTGCCATCAAGCCCGGGACAGGTGAAAAACTGTTTTTT
CAIKPGTGEKLFF
>TRBV6-5|-|TRBJ1-2|-
TGTGCCAGCAGGACCCCCGGAGGAAACTATGGCTACACCTTC
CASRTPGGNYGYTF
>TRBV4-3|-|TRBJ1-2|-
TGCGCCAGCAGCCAAGAGTTACACCTATCCGGGATCTATGGCTACACCTTC
CASSQELHLSGIYGYTF
>TRBV7-7|TRBD2|TRBJ2-2|few
TGTGCCAGCAGCTTATCAGGGACTACTCCCGGGGAGCTGTTTTTT
CASSLSGTTPGELFF
>TRBV19|TRBD2|TRBJ2-2|-
TGTGCCAGTAGAACTAGCGGGGGGGCCGCCGGGGAGCTGTTTTTT
CASRTSGGAAGELFF
>TRBV18|-|TRBJ2-6|once
TGTGCCAGCTCATCAAGGGGTGGGGACGTCCTGACTTTC
CASSSRGGDVLTF
>TRBV2|-|TRBJ1-6|-
TGTGCCAGCAGGCCCCAGCTCAGTCATAATTCACCCCTCCACTTT
CASRPQLSHNSPLHF
>TRBV6-6|-|TRBJ2-2|-
TGTGCCAGCATAGACCCGAACACCGGGGAGCTGTTTTTT
CASIDPNTGELFF
>TRBV28|TRBD1|TRBJ1-2|-
TGTGCCAGCGGAATAACGGGACAGGGGGATGGCTACACCTTC
CASGITGQGDGYTF
>TRBV4-1|TRBD2|TRBJ2-1|-
TGCGCCAGCAGCCAGACTCCGGGACTAGGTGGATACAATGAGCAGTTCTTC
CASSQTPGLGGYNEQFF
>TRBV14|-|TRBJ2-7|-
TGTGCCAGCAGCCAAGTATGGGCCGGCGAGCAGTACTTC
CASSQVWAGEQYF